This paragraph covers one TCR beta chain sequence. Its antigen is not known. The J segment lost 4 bases and the V segment lost 2 bases, leaving 11 bases of the junction unmatched. This CDR3 spans 18 amino acids. The V gene's germline CDR1 is LGHNA and CDR2 YNFKEQ. The data were obtained in a study of tumor-infiltrating lymphocytes in primary liver carcinoma. Starting from approximately 500 ng of total RNA, TCR beta cDNA was produced with a primer in the constant region. Researchers made the TCR beta libraries by running three nested multiplex PCR rounds with slightly modified ARM-PCR. Two initial PCR rounds of around 10 cycles each paired TRBV1-TRBV30 forward primers with a C-beta reverse primer. MiXCR was run by TCRdb on the multiplex PCR reads, yielding one entry per CDR3 protein. Of under 130,000 distinct CDR3 sequences listed, roughly four fifths are singletons. Co-extracted RNA and DNA came from roughly 20-30 mg of unsorted bulk tissue. Patients underwent surgical resection for primary liver carcinoma. Every single tumor sample held over 75% viable tumor cells.

Overall study results and limits: It was tumor-adjacent and tumor-blood pairs that overlapped less than tumor region pairs did.

The source of this sequence is a man aged 35-49 years with primary liver carcinoma and hepatitis B virus infection. This chain joins TRBV4-2 and TRBJ2-5, with TRBD2 identical over 12 bases. The sample was liver tumor tissue from sampling region 3. Subset defined: tumor region T3, left-lateral pole. The CDR3 DNA reads as TGTGCCAGCAGCCAAAATCTAGCGGGAGGGCGTATTATAGAGACCCAGTACTTC. This codes for CASSQNLAGGRIIETQYF.